The text below deals with one T cell receptor (beta chain). The data were taken from a study of blood T cell repertoires in COVID-19. Sequencing used immunoSEQ multiplex PCR; TCRdb keeps in-frame clones, though not all of them. The sample includes roughly 110,000 clones, over 70% seen only once; the top ten take 0.65% to 0.9%. V lost 4 bases, J lost 4 bases, and 10 bases stayed unmatched. CDR1 and CDR2 (germline): KGHSH, LQKENI. CDR3 length: 17 amino acids. The receptor was isolated from a woman aged 70-85 years with acute or convalescent COVID-19. The source material was peripheral blood. V gene TRBV18 combines with J gene TRBJ1-2, with 12 bases aligning to TRBD1. CDR3 residues: CASSLPGQGALLYGYTF. The DNA for the CDR3 is TGTGCCAGCTCACTCCCGGGACAGGGGGCCCTCCTCTATGGCTACACCTTC.